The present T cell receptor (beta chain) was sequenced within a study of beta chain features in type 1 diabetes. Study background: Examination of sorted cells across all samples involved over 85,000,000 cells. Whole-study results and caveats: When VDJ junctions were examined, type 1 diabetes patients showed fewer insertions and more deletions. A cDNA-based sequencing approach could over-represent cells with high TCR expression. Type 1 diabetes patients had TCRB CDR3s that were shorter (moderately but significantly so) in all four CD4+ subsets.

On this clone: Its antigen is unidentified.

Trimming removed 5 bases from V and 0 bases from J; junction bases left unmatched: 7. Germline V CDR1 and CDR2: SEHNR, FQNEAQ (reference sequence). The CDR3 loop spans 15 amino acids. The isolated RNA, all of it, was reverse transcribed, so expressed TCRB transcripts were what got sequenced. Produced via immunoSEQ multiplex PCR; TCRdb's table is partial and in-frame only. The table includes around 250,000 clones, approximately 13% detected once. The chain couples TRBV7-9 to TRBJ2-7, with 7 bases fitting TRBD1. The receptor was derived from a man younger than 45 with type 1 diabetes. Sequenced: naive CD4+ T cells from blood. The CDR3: CASSTGTAISYEQYF. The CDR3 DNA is TGTGCCAGCAGCACCGGGACAGCGATCTCCTACGAGCAGTACTTC.